Listed below are T cell receptor beta chains from one sample, sequenced in a study of response to subunit inactivated influenza vaccine. One entry per CDR3 protein, called by TCRdb with MiXCR from the RT-PCR reads. The sample gives about 610,000 distinct CDR3 sequences, around 15% of which show up once; 11% is in the top ten. Specimen: PBMCs from blood, collected 11 to 12 days after vaccination. Every receptor here comes from a man in his forties or fifties who received an inactivated influenza vaccine. CDR3s include the opening cysteine and the closing phenylalanine or tryptophan. D genes are given only for firm matches. The listing skips clone size in some rows; elsewhere it reads once, few, many or a size class.

V: TRBV5-6
size: many
D: NA
J: TRBJ1-1
CDR3: CASSSTVNTEAFF
DNA: TGTGCCAGCAGCTCGACAGTAAACACTGAAGCTTTCTTT

V: TRBV12-3/TRBV12-4
size: NA
D: NA
J: TRBJ2-1
CDR3: CASTSARGRNEQFF
DNA: TGTGCCAGCACCAGTGCAAGGGGAAGGAATGAGCAGTTCTTC

V: TRBV20-1
size: NA
D: TRBD2
J: TRBJ2-5
CDR3: CSAPTSMETQYF
DNA: TGCAGTGCCCCGACTAGCATGGAGACCCAGTACTTC

V: TRBV5-6
size: few
D: NA
J: TRBJ2-1
CDR3: CASSDLDRLNFNEQFF
DNA: TGTGCCAGCAGCGACCTGGACAGACTAAATTTCAATGAGCAGTTCTTC

V: TRBV30
size: NA
D: NA
J: TRBJ1-4
CDR3: CAWSVIGGAAEKLFF
DNA: TGTGCCTGGAGTGTAATCGGGGGCGCGGCCGAAAAACTGTTTTTT

V: TRBV5-1
size: few
D: NA
J: TRBJ2-5
CDR3: CASSLDPGTETQYF
DNA: TGCGCCAGCAGCTTGGATCCGGGGACCGAGACCCAGTACTTC

V: TRBV12-3/TRBV12-4
size: NA
D: NA
J: TRBJ2-3
CDR3: CASSPRGESDTQYF
DNA: TGTGCCAGCAGCCCTAGGGGCGAGTCAGATACGCAGTATTTT

V: TRBV3-1
size: few
D: NA
J: TRBJ1-4
CDR3: CASSRWMGTTNEKLFF
DNA: TGTGCCAGCAGCCGATGGATGGGTACTACTAATGAAAAACTGTTTTTT

V: TRBV7-3
size: NA
D: NA
J: TRBJ2-7
CDR3: CASSSSTRGEQYF
DNA: TGTGCCAGCAGCTCTTCGACTAGGGGGGAGCAGTACTTC

V: TRBV7-2
size: NA
D: NA
J: TRBJ2-5
CDR3: CASSLGSAQETQYF
DNA: TGTGCCAGCAGCTTAGGTAGCGCCCAAGAGACCCAGTACTTC

V: TRBV4-2
size: many
D: TRBD2
J: TRBJ2-7
CDR3: CASSQSSSGGHEYEQYF
DNA: TGTGCCAGCAGCCAAAGCTCGAGCGGGGGGCACGAGTACGAGCAGTACTTC

V: TRBV7-9
size: NA
D: NA
J: TRBJ1-1
CDR3: CASSLQGENTEAFF
DNA: TGTGCCAGCAGCTTGCAGGGAGAGAACACTGAAGCTTTCTTT

V: TRBV4-2
size: NA
D: NA
J: TRBJ2-6
CDR3: CASSLSFLGANVLTF
DNA: TGTGCCAGCAGCCTCTCATTTCTTGGGGCCAACGTCCTGACTTTC

V: TRBV15
size: few
D: NA
J: TRBJ2-7
CDR3: CATSREGVSYEQYF
DNA: TGTGCCACCAGCAGAGAGGGTGTTTCCTACGAGCAGTACTTC

V: TRBV18
size: NA
D: TRBD2
J: TRBJ2-7
CDR3: CASSPAGRADEQYF
DNA: TGTGCCAGCTCACCAGCCGGGAGGGCCGATGAGCAGTACTTC

V: TRBV30
size: NA
D: NA
J: TRBJ2-6
CDR3: CAWSVLGTGANVLTF
DNA: TGTGCCTGGAGTGTTTTGGGTACAGGGGCCAACGTCCTGACTTTC

V: TRBV4-2
size: many
D: NA
J: TRBJ2-4
CDR3: CASSQEGTRGSKNIQYF
DNA: TGTGCCAGCAGCCAAGAGGGAACTAGAGGTTCCAAAAACATTCAGTACTTC

V: TRBV12-3/TRBV12-4
size: few
D: TRBD2
J: TRBJ2-1
CDR3: CASSSSGTSGSNEQFF
DNA: TGTGCCAGCAGTTCCTCCGGGACTAGCGGTTCTAATGAGCAGTTCTTC

V: TRBV29-1
size: NA
D: TRBD1
J: TRBJ1-4
CDR3: CSVESGGSDEKLFF
DNA: TGCAGCGTTGAGTCAGGGGGTTCGGATGAAAAACTGTTTTTT

V: TRBV21-1
size: NA
D: NA
J: TRBJ2-7
CDR3: CASSKGGGWTEQYF
DNA: TGTGCCAGCAGCAAAGGGGGTGGTTGGACGGAGCAGTACTTC

V: TRBV10-3
size: NA
D: NA
J: TRBJ2-3
CDR3: CAISETTLDRRSTDTQYF
DNA: TGTGCCATCAGTGAGACGACATTAGACAGGCGGAGCACAGATACGCAGTATTTT

V: TRBV2
size: NA
D: NA
J: TRBJ2-7
CDR3: CASSGSSSYEQYF
DNA: TGTGCCAGCAGTGGGTCTAGCTCCTACGAGCAGTACTTC

V: TRBV15
size: NA
D: NA
J: TRBJ1-2
CDR3: CATSSSGMGYGYTF
DNA: TGTGCCACCAGCAGTAGTGGTATGGGCTATGGCTACACCTTC

V: TRBV15
size: few
D: NA
J: TRBJ2-3
CDR3: CATSRVRQGVSDTQYF
DNA: TGTGCCACCAGCAGAGTGCGGCAGGGCGTATCAGATACGCAGTATTTT

V: TRBV7-2
size: NA
D: NA
J: TRBJ1-1
CDR3: CASSFFQDTEAFF
DNA: TGTGCCAGCAGCTTTTTCCAGGACACTGAAGCTTTCTTT

V: TRBV24-1
size: few
D: TRBD2
J: TRBJ2-1
CDR3: CATRGEGNYNEQFF
DNA: TGTGCCACCCGCGGGGAGGGTAACTACAATGAGCAGTTCTTC

V: TRBV13
size: once
D: NA
J: TRBJ2-3
CDR3: CASGSVSTDTQYF
DNA: TGTGCCAGTGGGTCTGTTAGCACAGATACGCAGTATTTT

V: TRBV6-5
size: few
D: TRBD2
J: TRBJ2-2
CDR3: CASSRGGGELFF
DNA: TGTGCCAGCAGCCGGGGGGGCGGGGAGCTGTTTTTT

V: TRBV12-5
size: NA
D: TRBD1
J: TRBJ2-5
CDR3: CASGRMGQGGSETQYF
DNA: TGTGCTAGTGGCCGGATGGGACAGGGAGGTAGTGAGACCCAGTACTTC

V: TRBV4-2
size: NA
D: NA
J: TRBJ2-7
CDR3: CASSQDKLGGPYEQYF
DNA: TGTGCCAGCAGCCAAGATAAATTGGGGGGTCCCTACGAGCAGTACTTC

V: TRBV12-3/TRBV12-4
size: NA
D: NA
J: TRBJ2-6
CDR3: CASSLEGGRLNVLTF
DNA: TGTGCCAGCAGTTTAGAGGGCGGCAGGTTAAACGTCCTGACTTTC

V: TRBV20-1
size: few
D: NA
J: TRBJ1-1
CDR3: CSAEGGFEAFF
DNA: TGCAGTGCCGAGGGGGGTTTTGAAGCTTTCTTT

V: TRBV29-1
size: few
D: NA
J: TRBJ2-5
CDR3: CSVEVPQTQETQYF
DNA: TGCAGCGTTGAAGTCCCTCAGACCCAAGAGACCCAGTACTTC

V: TRBV4-3
size: NA
D: NA
J: TRBJ1-2
CDR3: CASSQDIAYGYTF
DNA: TGCGCCAGCAGCCAAGATATCGCCTATGGCTACACCTTC

V: TRBV7-2
size: few
D: TRBD2
J: TRBJ2-2
CDR3: CASSSISSGRASGELFF
DNA: TGTGCCAGCAGCTCCATTTCTAGCGGGAGGGCCTCCGGGGAGCTGTTTTTT

V: TRBV5-1
size: NA
D: TRBD2
J: TRBJ2-7
CDR3: CASRAGLAVSYEQYF
DNA: TGCGCCAGCAGAGCGGGACTAGCGGTTTCCTACGAGCAGTACTTC

V: TRBV6-2/TRBV6-3
size: few
D: TRBD2
J: TRBJ2-1
CDR3: CASGSSGKSSYNEQFF
DNA: TGTGCCAGCGGGAGTAGCGGGAAGAGCTCCTACAATGAGCAGTTCTTC

V: TRBV20-1
size: NA
D: TRBD1
J: TRBJ1-1
CDR3: CSARATGVPTEAFF
DNA: TGCAGTGCTAGAGCGACAGGGGTTCCGACTGAAGCTTTCTTT

V: TRBV15
size: few
D: NA
J: TRBJ1-1
CDR3: CATSRDLRVRNTEAFF
DNA: TGTGCCACCAGCAGAGATCTCAGGGTCAGGAACACTGAAGCTTTCTTT

V: TRBV12-3/TRBV12-4
size: NA
D: NA
J: TRBJ2-7
CDR3: CASSLVGRIVSEQYF
DNA: TGTGCCAGCAGTTTAGTGGGCAGGATTGTCTCCGAGCAGTACTTC